This TCR beta chain was captured in a study of cytomegalovirus exposure and HLA in healthy donors. In regard to this clone: Its antigen is not known.

The PCR contained 60 Vbeta and 13 Jbeta primers. Sequencing used immunoSEQ multiplex PCR; TCRdb keeps in-frame clones, though not all of them. The repertoire has 150,000 to 200,000 clones, more than 70% of them found once; the top ten carry around 4.6%. V shed 4 bases and J 6 bases; nucleotides not matched to a gene: 14. Germline CDR1 reads MDHEN; CDR2 reads SYDVKM. The CDR3 has 16 residues. Findings and limits, study-wide: Further analysis was carried out later, and it showed several of the most significant clusters appearing linked to common viral pathogens. Later analysis identified 17,000 or so TCR beta sequences associated with HLA alleles, using a false discovery rate threshold of 0.05. In a later analysis, compared with equally common non-associated chains, HLA-associated beta chains were more expanded.

This TCR was sampled from a male donor in good health and CMV-seronegative. V and J are TRBV28 and TRBJ2-7, with 8 bases that match TRBD2. The specimen sequenced was PBMCs. The CDR3 DNA reads as TGTGCCAGCAGTTCCCTGACGGGACTAGAGGCTATCGAGCAGTACTTC. As protein: CASSSLTGLEAIEQYF.